This T cell receptor beta chain was sequenced for a study of T-cell reconstitution after alpha-beta-depleted transplantation in children. General study results and limits: Several hundred expanded graft clones reportedly supplied alpha-beta T cells about two months after transplant. Hyperexpanded clones declined; after one year, newly produced T cells mostly supplied diversity.

V was shortened by 7 bases and J by 4 bases, with 13 bases between the two germline ends. Germline V lookup: CDR1 DFQATT, CDR2 SNEGSKA (reference sequence). This CDR3 contains 12 residues. Preparation of the TCRbeta library involved a method that used unique molecular identifiers. A single record per CDR3 protein comes from TCRdb applying MiXCR to the PCR reads. This sample carries hundreds of thousands of distinct CDR3 sequences, about 12% of them seen once, and the ten largest clones take around 0.76%. Comments on this clonotype: What it recognizes is unknown.

Specimen: PBMCs, collected before TCRalphabeta/CD19-depleted stem cell transplant. This TCR was recovered from a girl aged 2 to 10 with congenital amegakaryocytic thrombocytopenia, due to receive a stem cell transplant. V and J are TRBV20-1 and TRBJ1-1; D perhaps matches TRBD1 (6 bases). The CDR3 spells CSGEGGSTEAFF. The DNA of the CDR3 is TGCAGTGGTGAGGGGGGAAGCACTGAAGCTTTCTTT.